The TCR beta chain described here comes from a study of blood T cell repertoires in COVID-19. The overall study: Sources were T cells, B-cell-depleted T cells, or PBMCs; the material itself was cDNA or gDNA.

Generated by immunoSEQ multiplex PCR, the TCRdb table keeps only in-frame clones and is missing some. The data contain roughly 140,000 clones, approximately 82% of them singletons. CDR3 size: 14 residues. V trimming: 4 bases; J trimming: 13 bases; junction bases outside the gene matches: 15. The germline CDR1 and CDR2 sequences are LNHDA and SQIVND (reference sequence). Material for sequencing was peripheral blood. The rearrangement uses TRBV19 and TRBJ1-2; 7 positions match TRBD1. The TCR was taken from a woman between 50 and 59 years old in a cohort sampled during active or convalescent COVID-19. CDR3 sequence (DNA): TGTGCCAGTAGTAATACAGCCGGGACAGCAGGGCGCACCTTC. Its protein is CASSNTAGTAGRTF.